This T cell receptor (beta chain) was retrieved from a study of cytomegalovirus exposure and HLA in healthy donors. Study-wide findings and caveats: TCR beta V- and J-gene trimming, according to a later analysis, was linked to a missense DCLRE1C variant. Donors belonging to an Asian-associated ancestry cluster reportedly showed fewer N-insertions in productive TCRs than the approximately 700-donor mean, according to what a later analysis found.

PCR employed 60 Vbeta and 13 Jbeta primers. In the source study's methods: Tens of millions of unique TCR beta chains, about 10 million of them shared, were counted by a later analysis. Some clones are missing from TCRdb's copy, which holds only in-frame ones; the method was immunoSEQ multiplex PCR. V, J and clone size were drawn from that table, and D and trimming were deduced from the DNA. The table shows hundreds of thousands of clones, with about 75% occurring only once. A note on this clone: Antigen: not known.

The V and J ends lost 3 bases and 4 bases respectively, with 11 bases between them. CDR3 length: 14 residues. Germline values: CDR1 LGHNA, CDR2 YNFKEQ. Source material: PBMCs. This TCR came from a young man in good health and CMV-seronegative. The chain is built from TRBV4-2 and TRBJ2-3, with D unresolved. The CDR3 loop is CASSQAPPSDTQYF. The CDR3, as DNA: TGTGCCAGCAGCCAGGCACCCCCCTCAGATACGCAGTATTTT.